These T cell receptor beta chains were read from a single sample in a study of neurological immune-mediated disorders. Using its own MiXCR run on the 5' RACE reads, TCRdb lists one record per CDR3 protein. The profile shows around 28,000 distinct CDR3 sequences, roughly 2.7% of them singletons. The sample comprised PBMCs. These receptors originate from a woman aged 45-65 years with multiple sclerosis. Both conserved end residues are part of each CDR3. A D gene is named only where the DNA matches it firmly. Size is stated for part of the rows, as once, few or many counts, or as a class when the clone is expanded.

V gene	clone size	J gene	D gene	CDR3 DNA	CDR3 protein
TRBV10-3	many	TRBJ2-3	.	TGTGCCACCCGAGGAAGGACCCTCAGCACAGATACGCAGTATTTT	CATRGRTLSTDTQYF
TRBV7-2	many	TRBJ2-7	.	TGTGCCAGCAGCTCTATAGCAGGCTACGAGCAGTACTTC	CASSSIAGYEQYF
TRBV20-1	many	TRBJ1-6	.	TGCAGTGCTAGGATAGGGCTCTATAATTCACCCCTCCACTTT	CSARIGLYNSPLHF
TRBV7-8	many	TRBJ1-1	.	TGTGCCAGCAGCAACCGGAGACAGCGGGGCACTGAAGCTTTCTTT	CASSNRRQRGTEAFF
TRBV7-9	many	TRBJ2-4	.	TGTGCCAGCAGCCCTTGGTGGACCAAAAACATTCAGTACTTC	CASSPWWTKNIQYF
TRBV20-1	many	TRBJ2-5	.	TGCAGTGCACGGTTGCGGGAGACCCAGTACTTC	CSARLRETQYF
TRBV20-1	many	TRBJ2-3	.	TGCAGTGCTTGGAGGGCCTCAGATACGCAGTATTTT	CSAWRASDTQYF
TRBV10-3	many	TRBJ2-7	.	TGTGCCATCAGTGCGTTACAGGACGAGCAGTACTTC	CAISALQDEQYF
TRBV20-1	many	TRBJ2-1	.	TGCAGTGCTAGTGCGGGGACAGATGACTACAATGAGCAGTTCTTC	CSASAGTDDYNEQFF
TRBV7-8	many	TRBJ1-2	TRBD1	TGTGCCAGCAGCTTAGCGGGACAGGGCGTCGGAGGCTACACCTTC	CASSLAGQGVGGYTF
TRBV7-2	many	TRBJ2-5	.	TGTGCCAGCAGCTCCGGGTGGGGGACCCAGTACTTC	CASSSGWGTQYF
TRBV12-3/TRBV12-4	many	TRBJ1-1	.	TGTGCCAGCAGTTTAGGAGGTCGGGTCGGGGACACTGAAGCTTTCTTT	CASSLGGRVGDTEAFF
TRBV5-1	many	TRBJ1-1	TRBD1	TGCGCCAGCAGCTTGGAACAGGGGGCGGATGAAGCTTTCTTT	CASSLEQGADEAFF
TRBV20-1	many	TRBJ1-6	.	TGCAGTGCTAGAGGGCCCGTGGCCCTCCACTTT	CSARGPVALHF
TRBV18	.	TRBJ2-2	.	TGTGCCAGCTCATCACAGGGAAGTGGTGCCGGGGAGCTGTTTTTT	CASSSQGSGAGELFF
TRBV7-2	many	TRBJ2-7	TRBD2	TGTGCCAGCAGCGCCAGCGGGGGCTACGAGCAGTACTTC	CASSASGGYEQYF
TRBV5-1	.	TRBJ1-2	TRBD1	TGCGCCAGCAGCTTGGATGCGGACAGGGCTAACTATGGCTACACCTTC	CASSLDADRANYGYTF
TRBV20-1	many	TRBJ2-1	.	TGCAGTGCTAGAGATCAGTACTCTCACAATGAGCAGTTCTTC	CSARDQYSHNEQFF
TRBV6-6	many	TRBJ2-7	.	TGTGCCAGCAGTTTCTCTTCTCCTGGCGGAGCCTACGAGCAGTACTTC	CASSFSSPGGAYEQYF
TRBV5-1	many	TRBJ2-2	.	TGCGCCAGCAGCTTGGCCACAGGGTCCACCGGGGAGCTGTTTTTT	CASSLATGSTGELFF
TRBV4-1	many	TRBJ1-5	.	TGCGCCAGCAGCCCCGGGGCAGTCGTTAGCAATCAGCCCCAGCATTTT	CASSPGAVVSNQPQHF
TRBV5-1	medium-sized	TRBJ1-1	.	TGCGCCAGCATCGGTGGGGGGCGAGCTTTCTTT	CASIGGGRAFF
TRBV12-3/TRBV12-4	many	TRBJ1-5	.	TGTGCCAGCAGTTCCGAGGCCAATCAGCCCCAGCATTTT	CASSSEANQPQHF
TRBV6-2/TRBV6-3	many	TRBJ1-5	.	TGTGCCACCCAACAGGGTTCCCAGCCCCAGAATTTT	CATQQGSQPQNF
TRBV11-2	.	TRBJ1-6	.	TGTGCCAGCAGCTTAGGGGATGTTTTCAGAGCCCTCCACTTT	CASSLGDVFRALHF
TRBV25-1	many	TRBJ2-7	TRBD1	TGTGCCAGCAGTGATACAGGGGTCGGCGAGCAGTACTTC	CASSDTGVGEQYF
TRBV12-3/TRBV12-4	many	TRBJ1-2	.	TGTGCCAGCAGTTTCGGGGTCTTGGAAGGCTACACCTTC	CASSFGVLEGYTF
TRBV20-1	few	TRBJ1-1	.	TGCAGTGCTAGAGGCCCGGGAGGGAACACTGAAGCTTTCTTT	CSARGPGGNTEAFF
TRBV5-5	many	TRBJ2-7	.	TGTGCCAGCAGCTTGGGTTCCTTACGCTCCTACGAGCAGTACTTC	CASSLGSLRSYEQYF
TRBV20-1	many	TRBJ2-1	TRBD1	TGCAGTGCTAGTCTCGGGACAGCATACAATGAGCAGTTCTTC	CSASLGTAYNEQFF
TRBV4-2	.	TRBJ2-1	.	TGTGCCAGCAGCCCGTTTGTTAGCTCAGTGGTCGGTTCCTACAATGAGCAGTTCTTC	CASSPFVSSVVGSYNEQFF
TRBV18	few	TRBJ1-1	TRBD1	TGTGCCAGCGGATACAGGGGGCCTGAAGCTTTCTTT	CASGYRGPEAFF
TRBV7-2	few	TRBJ2-7	.	TGTGCCAGCAGAAACTCCTACGAGCAGTACTTC	CASRNSYEQYF
TRBV5-5	many	TRBJ2-5	TRBD2	TGTGCCAGCAGCACCCTAGCGGGAGGTCGAGAGACCCAGTACTTC	CASSTLAGGRETQYF
TRBV15	.	TRBJ2-3	TRBD2	TGTGCCACCAGCAGAGGTAACGGGGGGGCGGCAGATACGCAGTATTTT	CATSRGNGGAADTQYF
TRBV20-1	few	TRBJ2-5	.	TGCAGTGGACTGAACCAAGAGACCCAGTACTTC	CSGLNQETQYF
TRBV9	many	TRBJ2-2	.	TGTGCCAGCAGCGCCAACCCCCACACCGGGGAGCTGTTTTTT	CASSANPHTGELFF
TRBV6-5	many	TRBJ1-1	TRBD1	TGTGCCAGCAACCCACGACAGGGGGCAAGGACTGAAGCTTTCTTT	CASNPRQGARTEAFF
TRBV2	many	TRBJ2-7	.	TGTGCCAGCCGATTGACAGTCAGCTCCTACGAGCAGTACTTC	CASRLTVSSYEQYF
TRBV29-1	many	TRBJ1-2	.	TGCAGCGTTAAATCCCAACGAGAAGCTGGCTACACCTTC	CSVKSQREAGYTF
TRBV20-1	many	TRBJ2-3	.	TGCAGTGCTAGGGGCAGGGAGAGCACAGATACGCAGTATTTT	CSARGRESTDTQYF
TRBV5-5	many	TRBJ1-5	.	TGTGCCAGCAGCTCGCAGGATCAGCCCCAGCATTTT	CASSSQDQPQHF
TRBV11-2	many	TRBJ2-5	TRBD2	TGTGCCAGCAGCTTACTGACTAGCGGGATCCCAGAGACCCAGTACTTC	CASSLLTSGIPETQYF
TRBV7-2	many	TRBJ2-1	.	TGTGCCAGCAGCTTAGTTGTCGCTACGGAAGAATACAATGAGCAGTTCTTC	CASSLVVATEEYNEQFF
TRBV3-1	many	TRBJ2-5	.	TGTGCCAGCAGCCAAGAGTACGGAGAGACCCAGTACTTC	CASSQEYGETQYF
TRBV27	many	TRBJ1-2	.	TGTGCCAGCTTCGGGTGGGGTGGCTACACCTTC	CASFGWGGYTF
TRBV12-3/TRBV12-4	many	TRBJ2-5	TRBD2	TGTGCCAGCAGTTCCGGGACTAGCGGGAGTGTGGAGACCCAGTACTTC	CASSSGTSGSVETQYF
TRBV15	many	TRBJ2-2	.	TGTGCCACCAGCACCAGCACAGCGAACACCGGGGAGCTGTTTTTT	CATSTSTANTGELFF
TRBV5-1	many	TRBJ2-3	.	TGCGCCAGCAGCTTGGCCAATCTGCCCGCTAAGCTCACAGATACGCAGTATTTT	CASSLANLPAKLTDTQYF